Reported below is one T cell receptor (beta chain). Libraries were prepared by immunoSEQ multiplex PCR; TCRdb keeps only in-frame clonotypes and omits some of them. The table records 2,100,000 or so clones, almost 96% of them present only once. The source of the sample is a study of shared clonotypes between healthy human individuals. The CDR3 has 14 residues. V was trimmed by 11 bases and J by 0 bases, leaving 17 bases between them. Germline V CDR1 and CDR2: ENHRY, SYGVKD. The chain recombines TRBV10-3 with TRBJ2-7; a weak D match, TRBD2 (5 bases). The specimen was naive CD4+ T cells sorted from blood. The subset is: CD45RA+ positively selected. The source is a man between 18 and 29 years old in good health. This CDR3 is CAASTRGSSYEQYF. CDR3 coding DNA: TGTGCCGCCTCAACTCGGGGATCCTCCTACGAGCAGTACTTC.